This T cell receptor (beta chain) was captured in a study of blood T cell repertoires in COVID-19. Study-wide background: The analysed material was cDNA or gDNA that came from T cells, B-cell-depleted T cells, or PBMCs.

In germline, CDR1 is SGHTA, CDR2 FQGNSA. The CDR3 totals 15 residues. V shed 0 bases and J shed 2 bases, with 8 bases lying between them. Here immunoSEQ multiplex PCR was the method, and the copy in TCRdb shows in-frame clones only, minus some. The data contain over 110,000 clones, approximately 89% of them seen just once; the ten biggest clones take up roughly 1.5%. The J gene is TRBJ1-5, the V gene TRBV7-2; D not certain. The source of this sequence is a woman aged 50 to 60 with acute or convalescent COVID-19. Sequenced sample: peripheral blood. The CDR3 coding sequence is TGTGCCAGCAGCTTAGCCTTGCGGGGCAATCAGCCCCAGCATTTT. It is translated as CASSLALRGNQPQHF.